This TCR beta chain was observed in a study of liver allograft versus peripheral blood T cells. In the study overall: A comparison was made between T cell receptor repertoires in transplanted livers and those in recipients' peripheral blood.

Notes on the study in general: Repertoires of T cell receptors in liver allografts reportedly differed from peripheral blood repertoires.

TCRdb itself ran the reads through MiXCR, one entry per CDR3 protein. The data contain 9,000 to 10,000 distinct CDR3 sequences, about a fifth of them singletons. By proportion, this clonotype is medium-sized. Its specificity is unknown. Germline CDR1 is ENHRY and CDR2 is SYGVKD. There are 14 residues in the CDR3. Trimming cost V 4 bases and J 3 bases; bases outside gene matches: 4. The gene calls are TRBV10-3 and TRBJ1-2, with TRBD1 identical over 8 bases. This TCR was recovered from a human patient who had a liver transplant. Some T cells may have come from the graft donor. The CDR3: CAISGAQGDYGYTF. CDR3 in DNA: TGTGCCATCAGTGGGGCACAGGGGGACTATGGCTACACCTTC.